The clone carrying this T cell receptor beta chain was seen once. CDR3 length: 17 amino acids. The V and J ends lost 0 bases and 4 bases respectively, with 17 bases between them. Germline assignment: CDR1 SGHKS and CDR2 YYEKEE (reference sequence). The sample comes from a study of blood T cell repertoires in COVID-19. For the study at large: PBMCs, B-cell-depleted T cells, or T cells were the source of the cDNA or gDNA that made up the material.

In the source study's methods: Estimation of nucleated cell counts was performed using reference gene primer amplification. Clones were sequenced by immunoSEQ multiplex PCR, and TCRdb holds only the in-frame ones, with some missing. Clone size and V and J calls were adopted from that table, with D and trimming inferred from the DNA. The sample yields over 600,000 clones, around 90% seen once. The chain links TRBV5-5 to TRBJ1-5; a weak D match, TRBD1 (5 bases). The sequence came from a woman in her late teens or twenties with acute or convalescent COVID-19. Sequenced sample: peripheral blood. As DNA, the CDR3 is TGTGCCAGCAGCTTGGTACCTGGAACAGGCATTAATCAGCCCCAGCATTTT. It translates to CASSLVPGTGINQPQHF.